These T cell receptor beta chains were read from a single sample in a study of Ad26.COV2.S vaccination and SARS-CoV-2 variants. Assay: immunoSEQ multiplex PCR; the TCRdb copy retains only in-frame clones and omits some. This table has around 340,000 clones, roughly 91% appearing once. The input for sequencing was peripheral blood, taken in a trial of Ad26.COV2.S vaccine versus placebo. The receptors were sampled from a person aged 18 to 65 who received the Ad26.COV2.S COVID-19 vaccine or a placebo. Both conserved end residues are part of each CDR3. Each record gives: CDR3 protein, V gene, D gene. The D gene is left open where the match is weak.

CASSGGLEGPYNEQFF,TRBV10-1,.
CASSLGGGSAFF,TRBV5-6,.
CASRSGGGSDTQYF,TRBV5-4,TRBD2
CSVGGNEQFF,TRBV29-1,.
CASSLTVSEQFF,TRBV5-1,.
CASSEGTGGAGPLHF,TRBV7-9,TRBD1
CASSGYTSGGTNEQFF,TRBV9,TRBD2
CASSSRTSGASGELFF,TRBV7-2,TRBD2
CASSKLPGQGTYEQYF,TRBV19,TRBD1
CAWSYRNQETQYF,TRBV30,.
CASSWNLGQAIEAFF,TRBV7-2,TRBD1
CASSIGTGDPGELFF,TRBV19,TRBD1
CASSPRTGPGYEQYF,TRBV7-6,TRBD1
CASSLLGGSGYTF,TRBV7-9,.
CASSQVLAGPYEQYF,TRBV4-3,.
CASSLGTSLGETQYF,TRBV7-9,TRBD2
CASTDREGGRLDTQYF,TRBV19,TRBD2